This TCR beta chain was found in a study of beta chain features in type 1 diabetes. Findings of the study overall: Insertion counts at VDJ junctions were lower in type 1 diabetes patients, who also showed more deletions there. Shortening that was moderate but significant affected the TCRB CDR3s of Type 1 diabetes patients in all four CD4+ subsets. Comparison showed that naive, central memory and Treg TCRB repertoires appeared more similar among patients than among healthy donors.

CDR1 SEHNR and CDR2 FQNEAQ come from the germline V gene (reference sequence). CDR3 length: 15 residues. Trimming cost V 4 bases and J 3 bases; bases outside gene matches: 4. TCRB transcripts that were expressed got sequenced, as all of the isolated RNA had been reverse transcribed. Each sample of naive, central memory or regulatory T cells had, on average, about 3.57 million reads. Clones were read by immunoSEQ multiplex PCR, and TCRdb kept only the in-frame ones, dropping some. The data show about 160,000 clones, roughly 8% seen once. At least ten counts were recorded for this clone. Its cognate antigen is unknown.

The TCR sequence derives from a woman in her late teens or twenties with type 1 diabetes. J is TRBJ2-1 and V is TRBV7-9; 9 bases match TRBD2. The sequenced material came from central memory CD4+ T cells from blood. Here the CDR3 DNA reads TGTGCCAGCAGCTCCCAGCGGGGGGTCTACAATGAGCAGTTCTTC. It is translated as CASSSQRGVYNEQFF.